This T cell receptor beta chain was obtained from a study of T cell responses to AZD1222 COVID-19 vaccine. The study, taken as a whole, reports: Dominant at 160-218 and 743-854, vaccine-associated CD4 TCRs also spanned spike. Spike-specific TCR breadth and depth rose after two AZD1222 doses. Clonal diversity was possibly underestimated, and the donors were mostly white British, with more females.

CDR3 length: 15 residues. J gave up 4 bases and V 5 bases, and 8 bases lay outside the gene matches. Germline V gives CDR1 LNHDA, CDR2 SQIVND (reference sequence). Second-dose groups at about 4 or about 12 weeks were pooled. This table comes from immunoSEQ multiplex PCR, and its TCRdb copy is limited to in-frame clones, with some not included. The sample consists of more than 120,000 clones, about 90% of them appearing once. In the case of this clone: Its antigen is undetermined.

The chain is built from TRBV19 and TRBJ2-1; 7 bases agree with TRBD1. The sample in question was peripheral blood, obtained 28 days after the second AZD1222 dose. The receptor was isolated from an adult who received the AZD1222 COVID-19 vaccine. In nucleotides, the CDR3 is TGTGCCAGTAGTCCAAAGCAGGGGGATTACAATGAGCAGTTCTTC. Amino acids: CASSPKQGDYNEQFF.